These 28 T cell receptor beta chains were all obtained from the same sample, sequenced in a study of blood T cells in healthy people across ages. Sample-barcoded 5' priming and a J-beta primer mix drove a second PCR of roughly 6 to 12 cycles. Each CDR3 protein gets one entry after TCRdb re-called the 5' RACE reads with MiXCR. The repertoire has 1,300,000 or so distinct CDR3 sequences, around 59% of them found once; the top ten carry 5% to 7%. Sequenced: blood. Source of these receptors: a man between 18 and 35 years old in good health.

The genes are TRBV10-3 and TRBJ2-3; perhaps TRBD2 as D (6 bases). Trimming removed 6 bases from V and 1 base from J, with 11 bases in between. The CDR3 is made up of 14 amino acids. CDR1 ENHRY and CDR2 SYGVKD come from the germline V gene. DNA of the CDR3: TGTGCCATCAGGGCGACGGGAGGCACAGATACGCAGTATTTT. Amino acid sequence: CAIRATGGTDTQYF.

This clonotype was seen at least ten times. This chain uses TRBV11-2 with TRBJ1-2; TRBD1 matches at 7 bases. The junction had 4 bases not matched to a gene; V was cut back by 4 bases and J by 5 bases. Germline CDR1 and CDR2: SGHAT and FQNNGV. The CDR3 has 13 residues. The chain's CDR3 is CASSSTGQYGYTF. The CDR3 nucleotides read TGTGCCAGCAGCTCAACGGGACAGTATGGCTACACCTTC.

The CDR3 loop is CASSSPGLAGEQYF. In nucleotides, the CDR3 is TGTGCCAGCAGCTCCCCGGGACTAGCGGGGGAGCAGTACTTC. The J gene is TRBJ2-7, the V gene TRBV28; 13 nucleotides align to TRBD2. There are 14 residues in the CDR3. CDR1 is MDHEN and CDR2 is SYDVKM in the germline V gene. The V gene end was trimmed by 6 bases and the J gene end by 7 bases; junction bases not matched to a gene: 6.

This clonotype occurred a few times. CDR3 sequence (DNA): TGTGCCAGCAGCTTGGTGCCAGGGGGGTCCTACGAGCAGTACTTC. Translation: CASSLVPGGSYEQYF. V is TRBV5-6 and J is TRBJ2-7; TRBD1 is a possible D gene (7 bases). The CDR3 runs to 15 residues. Trimming stripped 0 bases from V and 1 base from J, with 11 bases between. The germline V gene has CDR1 SGHDT and CDR2 YYEEEE.

This chain uses TRBV5-1 with TRBJ2-4; D uncertain. V shed 1 base and J shed 5 bases, with 7 bases lying between them. Per germline, CDR1 SGHRS and CDR2 YFSETQ. CDR3 length: 13 residues. CDR3 DNA sequence: TGCGCCAGCAGCTTGTCCGGCGAAAACATTCAGTACTTC. Protein product: CASSLSGENIQYF.

This clonotype was picked up a small number of times. The chain is built from TRBV27 and TRBJ2-4; 14 bases agree with TRBD2. This CDR3 is built from 13 residues. The V gene end was trimmed by 9 bases and the J gene end by 13 bases; junction bases not matched to a gene: 8. Germline CDR1 is MNHEY and CDR2 is SMNVEV (reference sequence). This chain's CDR3 is CASSGTSGSLQYF. CDR3 coding DNA: TGTGCCAGTTCCGGGACTAGCGGGAGTCTGCAGTACTTC.

This chain joins TRBV20-1 and TRBJ2-1, with D unresolved. This CDR3 has 13 amino acids. Trimming took off 0 bases at V and 10 bases at J, with 13 bases between the two ends. CDR1 is DFQATT and CDR2 is SNEGSKA in the germline V gene (reference sequence). The CDR3 region has the DNA TGCAGTGCTAGAGATGACCAAAGTCCGGAGCAGTTCTTC. Translating gives CSARDDQSPEQFF.

In its sample, this clonotype was seen a few times. This chain joins TRBV28 and TRBJ1-2; D uncertain. CDR3 size: 19 residues. Germline CDR1 reads MDHEN; CDR2 reads SYDVKM. Trimming removed 5 bases from V and 2 bases from J, with 27 bases in between. The CDR3, as DNA: TGTGCCAGCAGTACCTTTATATCATCCAACCTTCGGGCAAACTATGGCTACACCTTC. It translates to CASSTFISSNLRANYGYTF.

V is TRBV5-1 and J is TRBJ2-1, with 9 bases that match TRBD2. The germline gives CDR1 SGHRS, CDR2 YFSETQ. Losses at the gene ends were 4 bases for V and 0 bases for J; bases not matched to a gene: 2. This CDR3 spans 15 amino acids. The CDR3 DNA reads as TGCGCCAGCAGCCGGGGACTAGCCTCCTACAATGAGCAGTTCTTC. Encoded protein: CASSRGLASYNEQFF. The full variable domain, its missing parts supplied by reference TRBV5-1 and TRBJ2-1, is KAGVTQTPRYLIKTRGQQVTLSCSPISGHRSVSWYQQTPGQGLQFLFEYFSETQRNKGNFPGRFSGRQFSNSRSEMNVSTLELGDSALYLCASSRGLASYNEQFFGPGTRLTVL.

This chain connects TRBV4-2 to TRBJ2-1; possible D gene TRBD2, 6 bases. The germline V gene encodes CDR1 LGHNA and CDR2 YNFKEQ. The CDR3 is 15 residues long. V dropped 1 base and J dropped 3 bases, with 10 bases sitting between them. The CDR3 DNA sequence: TGTGCCAGCAGCCAAGTGGAAGCGGGCTACAATGAGCAGTTCTTC. Translating gives CASSQVEAGYNEQFF.

CDR3 DNA: TGCAGCGTTGCTCCGGTATCCAGCTACGAGCAGTACTTC. This gives the protein CSVAPVSSYEQYF. The chain recombines TRBV29-1 with TRBJ2-4; D gene unclear. The assigned J gene may be wrong: the sequence end matches TRBJ2-7 better. The CDR3 has 13 residues. Germline V gene lookup returns CDR1 SQVTM and CDR2 ANQGSEA.

This clonotype was counted between two and nine times. This chain uses TRBV27 with TRBJ1-1; D is possibly TRBD1 (6 bases). This CDR3 region has 19 residues. Germline V CDR1 and CDR2: MNHEY, SMNVEV (reference sequence). With 0 bases removed from V and 4 bases from J, the gap between germline ends came to 24 bases. CDR3 sequence: CASSLSHHRYAQGSTEAFF. The CDR3, as DNA: TGTGCCAGCAGTTTATCTCATCATCGGTATGCACAGGGCAGCACTGAAGCTTTCTTT.

J is TRBJ2-1 and V is TRBV4-3, with no clear D. Trimming removed 0 bases from V and 7 bases from J, with 13 bases in between. Germline V lookup: CDR1 LGHNA, CDR2 YSLEER. This CDR3 comprises 15 residues. CDR3 bases: TGCGCCAGCAGCCAAGATACCCTAGATGGGAATGAGCAGTTCTTC. Translation gives CASSQDTLDGNEQFF.

There are a few counts of this clonotype. The rearrangement links TRBV25-1 to TRBJ1-1, with D possibly TRBD1 on 6 matching bases. V gave up 10 bases and J gave up 1 base, with 10 bases separating them. CDR1 is MGHDK and CDR2 is SYGVNS in the germline V gene. The CDR3 is 12 residues long. CDR3 protein: CATIQGNTEAFF. CDR3 DNA sequence: TGTGCCACTATACAGGGGAACACTGAAGCTTTCTTT.

The CDR3 region has the DNA TGCGCCAGCAGCCAAAGCGACTACTCCTACGAGCAGTACTTC. This codes for CASSQSDYSYEQYF. The gene calls are TRBV4-1 and TRBJ2-7, with D possibly matching TRBD2 (5 bases). Germline CDR1 reads MGHRA; CDR2 reads YSYEKL. Trimming took 2 bases from V and 0 from J, leaving 8 bases between them. The CDR3 extends over 14 amino acids.

The chain carries TRBV4-3 and TRBJ2-1; 10 nucleotides agree with TRBD1. Germline CDR1 reads LGHNA; CDR2 reads YSLEER. Trimming removed 0 bases from V and 0 bases from J; junction bases left unmatched: 11. The CDR3 covers 20 residues. The CDR3 protein is CASSQDRDRGLSSSYNEQFF. The CDR3 coding sequence is TGCGCCAGCAGCCAAGATCGCGACAGGGGGCTTAGTAGCTCCTACAATGAGCAGTTCTTC.

This clonotype was picked up a small number of times. The chain combines TRBV29-1 with TRBJ2-7; D is unclear. The V end was cut by 1 base, the J end by 0 bases, with 10 bases between. This CDR3 region has 14 residues. CDR1 is SQVTM and CDR2 is ANQGSEA in the germline V gene. DNA of the CDR3: TGCAGCGTTGAAGTTCGCAGGTCCTCCTACGAGCAGTACTTC. This gives the protein CSVEVRRSSYEQYF.

The chain recombines TRBV30 with TRBJ2-4; possibly TRBD1 or TRBD2 for D (5 bases each). The better agreement between TRBJ2-5 and the DNA end casts doubt on the J call. CDR1 and CDR2 (germline): GTSNPN, SVGIG (reference sequence). There are 15 residues in the CDR3. CDR3 nucleotides: TGTGCCTGGAGTCTAGGGGACCACCCGACAGAGACCCAGTACTTC. Translation: CAWSLGDHPTETQYF.

A few counts support this clonotype. CDR3 DNA: TGCAGTGCTAGACCGCGGACTAGCGGGAGAGTCGAGCAGTACTTC. Its protein is CSARPRTSGRVEQYF. The V gene is TRBV20-1, the J gene TRBJ2-5, with TRBD2 matching 13 bases. TRBJ2-7 matches the DNA end more closely, so the J call is doubtful. The CDR3 runs to 15 residues. Germline loops: CDR1 DFQATT, CDR2 SNEGSKA (reference sequence).

The chain links TRBV7-2 to TRBJ2-3, with 11 bases lining up with TRBD2. This CDR3 contains 16 residues. Germline lookup yields CDR1 SGHTA and CDR2 FQGNSA. V trimming: 5 bases; J trimming: 4 bases; junction bases outside the gene matches: 8. CDR3 nucleotide sequence: TGTGCCAGCAGCCCTACTAGCGGGAGAGGGGCAGATACGCAGTATTTT. It specifies CASSPTSGRGADTQYF.

This clonotype has a handful of counts. The V gene is TRBV20-1, the J gene TRBJ1-1; D may be TRBD1 (5 bases). The CDR3 is made up of 13 amino acids. Germline lookup yields CDR1 DFQATT and CDR2 SNEGSKA (reference sequence). Trimming pared 5 bases from V and 2 bases from J, leaving 12 bases between. The CDR3 bases are TGCAGTGCTGGGGACGGACTTAACACTGAAGCTTTCTTT. Translating gives CSAGDGLNTEAFF.

The J gene is TRBJ2-7, the V gene TRBV10-3, with 9 bases fitting TRBD2. This CDR3 has 18 residues. Per germline, CDR1 ENHRY and CDR2 SYGVKD. With V trimmed by 7 bases and J by 7 bases, 23 bases remained unmatched. The CDR3 bases are TGTGCCATCACCAGACAGGGATTCGAGCGGGAGGTCGACAATGAGCAGTACTTC. Translating gives CAITRQGFEREVDNEQYF.

This clonotype came up a few times. V usage is TRBV9 and J usage is TRBJ2-1, with D maybe TRBD2 (6 bases). There are 13 residues in the CDR3. Between the trimmed V and J ends, which lost 4 bases and 7 bases, there was a span of 12 bases. Germline V gene data show CDR1 as SGDLS and CDR2 as YYNGEE. CDR3 in amino acids: CASSPWGENEQFF. Written as DNA, the CDR3 is TGTGCCAGCAGCCCTTGGGGGGAGAATGAGCAGTTCTTC.

The chain couples TRBV28 to TRBJ1-2, with a weak D call TRBD1 (5 bases). Germline CDR1 reads MDHEN; CDR2 reads SYDVKM. The ends were cut back, 5 bases at V and 1 base at J, with 14 bases in the middle. CDR3 length: 15 residues. CDR3 in DNA: TGTGCCAGCAGTCAGGGCGGAGGATTTAACTATGGCTACACCTTC. Translation gives CASSQGGGFNYGYTF.

This clonotype turned up a few times. The genes are TRBV20-1 and TRBJ2-1; D not certain. CDR1 and CDR2 (germline): DFQATT, SNEGSKA (reference sequence). Trimming cost V 0 bases and J 6 bases, with 18 bases left between them. The CDR3 totals 16 residues. This chain's CDR3 is CSARDVPLSNGNEQFF. The CDR3, as DNA: TGCAGTGCTAGAGACGTCCCCCTTTCTAACGGCAATGAGCAGTTCTTC.

The gene calls are TRBV21-1 and TRBJ2-7; the D call of TRBD1 is as the table states it, not checked on the DNA. TRBV21-1 is classified as a pseudogene. CDR3 size: 17 residues. The CDR3 sequence: CASSRWDTERIGYEQYF. The CDR3 DNA follows: TGTGCCAGCAGCAGGTGGGACACGGAACGTATTGGGTACGAGCAGTACTTC.

In this sample, this clonotype turned up a few times. The V and J genes are TRBV21-1 and TRBJ2-3. TRBV21-1 constitutes a pseudogene. The CDR3 contains 14 residues. The CDR3, as DNA: TGTGCCAGCAGCAAGGTTGACTTCACAGATACGCAGTATTTT. Protein: CASSKVDFTDTQYF.

The CDR3 sequence: CSVEDSGRASYEQYF. The CDR3 DNA is TGCAGCGTTGAAGACTCGGGGAGGGCCTCCTACGAGCAGTACTTC. The chain carries TRBV29-1 and TRBJ2-7, with TRBD2 matching 7 bases. Germline values: CDR1 SQVTM, CDR2 ANQGSEA. The CDR3 has 15 amino acids. V dropped 0 bases and J dropped 0; count of bases not matched to a gene: 5.